This TCR beta chain is from a study of blood T cell repertoires in COVID-19. Produced via immunoSEQ multiplex PCR; TCRdb's table is partial and in-frame only. This sample yields over 250,000 clones, of which 88% are seen a single time; around 3% belongs to the top ten. All enrollees were roughly 18 to 89 years old and from fewer than 25 US areas. Cohorts were based on clinical histories the participants reported. The CDR3 is 15 residues long. Trimming pared 0 bases from V and 2 bases from J, leaving 10 bases between. Germline V gives CDR1 SGHRS, CDR2 YFSETQ. This clonotype was sampled from a woman aged 45 to 65 who had recovered from COVID-19. Sequenced sample: PBMCs or T cells enriched from blood (not recorded which). The chain combines TRBV5-1 with TRBJ2-3; a weak D match, TRBD2 (5 bases). The CDR3 sequence is CASSLDGRPTDTQYF. The DNA for the CDR3 is TGCGCCAGCAGCTTGGATGGGAGACCCACAGATACGCAGTATTTT.